The source of this T cell receptor beta chain is a study of shared clonotypes between healthy human individuals. General study results and limits: Generation probabilities were higher for clonotypes shared across all four sorted-subset donors than for unshared ones.

About this clone itself: Its antigen remains unknown.

Recent acute infections and vaccinations were absent in the healthy HIV-negative adult donors. V was trimmed by 7 bases and J by 2 bases, leaving 15 bases between them. CDR3 size: 14 residues. The germline V gene has CDR1 SNHLY and CDR2 FYNNEI. In the original workflow: For the immunoSEQ data, sequences were junction-only without quality scores, so filtering differed. This table comes from immunoSEQ multiplex PCR, and its TCRdb copy is limited to in-frame clones, with some not included. V, J and clone size reflect that table, while D and trimming were determined from the DNA. The repertoire includes roughly 2.5 million clones, more than 90% of them detected once, and about 0.13% sits in the top ten.

The chain recombines TRBV2 with TRBJ2-7; TRBD2 is a possible D gene (6 bases). The origin of this receptor is a man younger than 30 in good health. The sequenced material came from naive CD4+ T cells sorted from blood. The subset: CD45RA+ positively selected. The CDR3 DNA reads as TGTGCCAGCACTCCCGGGACGGGGGCCTACGAGCAGTACTTC. This encodes CASTPGTGAYEQYF.